A single sample gave rise to the 4 T cell receptor beta chains below, sequenced in a study of PD-1 blockade in classical Hodgkin lymphoma. Repertoires were generated with immunoSEQ multiplex PCR, while TCRdb's copy carries only in-frame clones and drops some. This table holds some 40,000 clones, about 82% found once. Each patient experienced a relapse that followed autologous stem cell transplantation, and brentuximab vedotin exposure varied. The specimen comprised peripheral blood mononuclear cells (PBMCs), sampled at baseline. These receptor sequences come from a human donor with classical Hodgkin lymphoma.

A few counts support this clone. DNA for the CDR3: TGTGCCAGCAGTTGGCTAGCGGGTCCCGAGCAGTACTTC. Translation: CASSWLAGPEQYF. V is TRBV6-5 and J is TRBJ2-7, with 8 bases fitting TRBD2. This CDR3 is 13 amino acids long. V lost 4 bases and J lost 6; bases outside the gene matches: 5. Germline V CDR1 and CDR2: MNHEY, SVGAGI.

The CDR3 loop reads CASSLPGTGFTYEQYF. The CDR3 DNA reads as TGTGCCAGCAGCTTGCCCGGGACAGGGTTTACCTACGAGCAGTACTTC. The chain links TRBV5-4 to TRBJ2-7; 9 bases are shared with TRBD1. The CDR3 spans 16 residues. From germline, CDR1 is SGHNT and CDR2 YYREEE (reference sequence). V shed 1 base, J shed 2 bases, and the junction held 7 bases outside the gene matches.

The V and J genes are TRBV28 and TRBJ1-2; the match to TRBD1 covers 8 bases. The CDR3 runs 14 residues. Germline loops: CDR1 MDHEN, CDR2 SYDVKM. V trimming: 5 bases; J trimming: 3 bases; junction bases outside the gene matches: 5. Here the CDR3 reads CASSLGQGDYGYTF. Written as DNA, the CDR3 is TGTGCCAGCAGTCTCGGACAGGGTGACTATGGCTACACCTTC.

CDR3 region: CASSSQAWELFF. CDR3 DNA: TGTGCCAGCAGTTCCCAGGCGTGGGAGCTGTTTTTT. This chain uses TRBV11-1 with TRBJ2-2; D gene uncertain. There are 12 residues in the CDR3. Germline V gene data show CDR1 as SGHAT and CDR2 as FQDESV (reference sequence). V was shortened by 6 bases and J by 9 bases, with 11 bases between the two germline ends. The full variable domain, with the rest looked up from reference TRBV11-1 and TRBJ2-2, is EAEVAQSPRYKITEKSQAVAFWCDPISGHATLYWYRQILGQGPELLVQFQDESVVDDSQLPKDRFSAERLKGVDSTLKIQPAELGDSAMYLCASSSQAWELFFGEGSRLTVL.